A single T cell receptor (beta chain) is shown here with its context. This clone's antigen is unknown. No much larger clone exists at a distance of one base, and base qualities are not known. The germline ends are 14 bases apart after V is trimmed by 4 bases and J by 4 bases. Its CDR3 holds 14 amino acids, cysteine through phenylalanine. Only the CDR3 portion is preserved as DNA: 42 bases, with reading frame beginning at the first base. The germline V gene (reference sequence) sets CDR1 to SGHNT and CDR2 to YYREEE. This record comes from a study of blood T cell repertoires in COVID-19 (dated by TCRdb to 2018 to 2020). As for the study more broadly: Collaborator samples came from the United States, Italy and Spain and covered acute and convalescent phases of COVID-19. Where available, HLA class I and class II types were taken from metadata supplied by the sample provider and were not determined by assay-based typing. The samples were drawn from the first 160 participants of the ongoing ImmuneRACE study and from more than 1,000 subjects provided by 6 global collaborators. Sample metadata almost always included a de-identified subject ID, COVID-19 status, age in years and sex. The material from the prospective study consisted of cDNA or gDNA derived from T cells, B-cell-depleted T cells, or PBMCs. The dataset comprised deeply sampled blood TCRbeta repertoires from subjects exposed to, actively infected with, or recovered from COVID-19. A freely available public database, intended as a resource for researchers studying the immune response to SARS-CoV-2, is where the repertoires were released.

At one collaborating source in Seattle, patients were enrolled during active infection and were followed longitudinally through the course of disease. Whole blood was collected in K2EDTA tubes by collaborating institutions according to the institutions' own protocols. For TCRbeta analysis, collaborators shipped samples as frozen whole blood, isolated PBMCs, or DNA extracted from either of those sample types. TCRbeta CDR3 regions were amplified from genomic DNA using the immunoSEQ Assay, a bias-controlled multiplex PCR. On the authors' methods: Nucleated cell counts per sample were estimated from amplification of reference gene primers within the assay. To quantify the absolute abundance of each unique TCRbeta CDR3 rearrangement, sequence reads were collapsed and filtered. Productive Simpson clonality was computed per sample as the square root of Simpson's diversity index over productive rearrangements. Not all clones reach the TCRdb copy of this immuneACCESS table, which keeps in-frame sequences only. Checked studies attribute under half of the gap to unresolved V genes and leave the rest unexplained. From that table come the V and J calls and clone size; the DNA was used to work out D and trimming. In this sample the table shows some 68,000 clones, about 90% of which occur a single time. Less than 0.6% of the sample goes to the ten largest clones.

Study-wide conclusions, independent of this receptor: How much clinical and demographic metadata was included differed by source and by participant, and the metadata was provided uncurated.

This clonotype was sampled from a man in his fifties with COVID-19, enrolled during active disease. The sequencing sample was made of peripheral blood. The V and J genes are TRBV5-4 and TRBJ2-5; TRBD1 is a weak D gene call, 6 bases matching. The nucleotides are TGTGCCAGCAGCCCCCAGGGGAGCCGAGAGACCCAGTACTTC. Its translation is CASSPQGSRETQYF. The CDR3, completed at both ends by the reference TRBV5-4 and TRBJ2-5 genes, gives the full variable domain ETGVTQSPTHLIKTRGQQVTLRCSSQSGHNTVSWYQQALGQGPQFIFQYYREEENGRGNFPPRFSGLQFPNYSSELNVNALELDDSALYLCASSPQGSRETQYFGPGTRLLVL.